Each of the 20 T cell receptor beta chains below was sequenced from the same sample in a study of blood T cell repertoires in COVID-19. TCRdb's table, derived via immunoSEQ multiplex PCR, lists solely in-frame clones and lacks some. This sample yields 150,000 or so clones, of which roughly nine tenths are seen a single time; 5% belongs to the top ten. The sequenced material came from peripheral blood. These receptors were taken from a human donor in a cohort sampled during active COVID-19.

This chain uses TRBV9 with TRBJ2-1; 8 bases line up with TRBD2. CDR1 and CDR2 (germline): SGDLS, YYNGEE. J was trimmed by 6 bases and V by 0 bases; bases with no gene match: 8. CDR3 length: 16 amino acids. The CDR3 DNA is TGTGCCAGCAGCGTAGATATCGGGAGGGCCGCCAATGAGCAGTTCTTC. Translated: CASSVDIGRAANEQFF.

This chain joins TRBV5-1 and TRBJ2-7; D might be TRBD2 (6 bases). Germline CDR1 SGHRS, CDR2 YFSETQ. The CDR3 runs to 14 residues. V lost 8 bases and J 6 bases, leaving 21 bases between the germline ends. CDR3 nucleotides: TGCGCCAGTGGGGGGACCTCCGGGGCCGGCGAGCAGTACTTC. It is translated as CASGGTSGAGEQYF.

The rearrangement uses TRBV4-1 and TRBJ2-1; 7 nucleotides agree with TRBD2. The J segment lost 1 base and the V segment lost 6 bases, leaving 9 bases of the junction unmatched. This CDR3 has 16 residues. Germline V gives CDR1 MGHRA, CDR2 YSYEKL. The CDR3 region is CASSNPGTTSYNEQFF. The CDR3 nucleotides are TGCGCCAGCAGTAACCCCGGGACTACATCCTACAATGAGCAGTTCTTC.

This chain joins TRBV4-1 and TRBJ2-7; 7 bases line up with TRBD1. CDR1 is MGHRA, CDR2 YSYEKL, per germline. The CDR3 is made up of 15 amino acids. V was pared by 0 bases and J by 2 bases, with 4 bases of the junction left unmatched. In DNA form, the CDR3 reads TGCGCCAGCAGCCAAGATCGGACAGGTCCCTACGAGCAGTACTTC. This encodes CASSQDRTGPYEQYF.

The J gene is TRBJ2-7, the V gene TRBV11-3; 8 bases map to TRBD1. Germline CDR1 is SGHNT and CDR2 is YENEEA. The CDR3 covers 16 residues. J gave up 0 bases and V 5 bases, and 9 bases lay outside the gene matches. In DNA, the CDR3 is TGTGCCAGCAGCGCCGCCGGACAGGGTTACTCCTACGAGCAGTACTTC. Encoded protein: CASSAAGQGYSYEQYF.

V is TRBV4-2 and J is TRBJ1-2, with TRBD1 as a possible D gene (5 bases). Germline CDR1 reads LGHNA; CDR2 reads YNFKEQ. The CDR3 runs to 15 residues. V gave up 1 base and J gave up 7 bases, with 16 bases separating them. DNA for the CDR3: TGTGCCAGCAGCCAAGGGGGGAGGGGTTTGGCTGGCTACACCTTC. It translates to CASSQGGRGLAGYTF.

This chain connects TRBV6-5 to TRBJ2-7, with D uncertain. The CDR3 is 13 residues long. Germline V gene lookup returns CDR1 MNHEY and CDR2 SVGAGI. Trimming shortened V by 2 bases and J by 2 bases, and 7 bases separated the two germline ends. The CDR3 region is CASSYGQPYEQYF. CDR3 coding DNA: TGTGCCAGCAGTTACGGGCAGCCCTACGAGCAGTACTTC.

J is TRBJ1-1 and V is TRBV2, with 9 bases aligning to TRBD1. CDR1 is SNHLY and CDR2 is FYNNEI in the germline V gene. The junction had 11 bases not matched to a gene; V was cut back by 5 bases and J by 10 bases. The length of the CDR3 is 14 residues. CDR3 in DNA: TGTGCCAGCAGTCCGGGACAGGGTCGACCTCGAGCTTTCTTT. It codes for CASSPGQGRPRAFF.

DNA of the CDR3: TGTGCCAGCAGCTTGGACGGTCAAACCACCTACGAGCAGTACTTC. Protein sequence: CASSLDGQTTYEQYF. J is TRBJ2-7 and V is TRBV5-6; D remains unclear. The CDR3 runs to 15 residues. Germline CDR1 SGHDT, CDR2 YYEEEE. The V end lost 0 bases, the J end lost 2 bases, and 12 bases lay between the germline ends.

Concerning this clone: The same CDR3 is also encoded by other DNA sequences in this sample. This chain joins TRBV5-1 and TRBJ2-7; 8 bases match TRBD1. J gave up 0 bases and V 3 bases, and 5 bases lay outside the gene matches. CDR1 is SGHRS and CDR2 is YFSETQ in the germline V gene. The CDR3 sequence is 15 residues long. The CDR3 coding sequence is TGCGCCAGCAGCTCCCGACAGGGGAGCTCCTACGAGCAGTACTTC. Translating it yields CASSSRQGSSYEQYF.

The CDR3 here is CASGLVDAGPGGGELFF. Written as DNA, the CDR3 is TGTGCTAGTGGTTTGGTCGATGCGGGACCAGGTGGCGGGGAGCTGTTTTTT. The chain links TRBV12-5 to TRBJ2-2, with D tentatively TRBD2 (6 bases). The germline V gene has CDR1 LGHNT and CDR2 FRNRAP. Trimming removed 0 bases from V and 7 bases from J, with 18 bases in between. This CDR3 region has 17 residues. Drawing the rest from reference TRBV12-5 and TRBJ2-2, the complete variable domain is DARVTQTPRHKVTEMGQEVTMRCQPILGHNTVFWYRQTMMQGLELLAYFRNRAPLDDSGMPKDRFSAEMPDATLATLKIQPSEPRDSAVYFCASGLVDAGPGGGELFFGEGSRLTVL.

The table lists this clone with a few counts. The J gene is TRBJ2-7, the V gene TRBV12-3 or TRBV12-4; D is undetermined. CDR3 length: 11 amino acids. Trimming left V 2 bases short and J 9 bases short, with 8 bases between. The DNA of the CDR3 is TGTGCCAGCAGTTTAATGTATGTGCAGTACTTC. It yields the protein CASSLMYVQYF.

V is TRBV28 and J is TRBJ1-3; the D gene is possibly TRBD1 (6 bases). The CDR3 contains 15 residues. Germline assignment: CDR1 MDHEN and CDR2 SYDVKM. V gave up 6 bases and J gave up 2 bases, with 14 bases separating them. The CDR3 sequence is CASSPWGGPGNTIYF. CDR3 nucleotide sequence: TGTGCCAGCAGCCCCTGGGGGGGGCCTGGAAACACCATATATTTT.

This chain links TRBV29-1 with TRBJ1-2; 8 bases match TRBD1. The CDR3 is 12 amino acids. CDR1 is SQVTM and CDR2 is ANQGSEA in the germline V gene. V lost 6 bases and J lost 8; bases outside the gene matches: 8. This chain's CDR3 is CSVPQGAGGYTF. The CDR3, as DNA: TGCAGCGTACCCCAGGGGGCTGGAGGCTACACCTTC.

V is TRBV19 and J is TRBJ2-1; 8 positions agree with TRBD2. Germline CDR1 and CDR2: LNHDA and SQIVND (reference sequence). J gave up 6 bases and V 5 bases, and 9 bases lay outside the gene matches. The CDR3 runs to 15 residues. The CDR3 is CASSLRLAGLNEQFF. Written as DNA, the CDR3 is TGTGCCAGTAGTCTGCGGCTAGCGGGTCTCAATGAGCAGTTCTTC. Drawing the rest from reference TRBV19 and TRBJ2-1, the complete variable domain is DGGITQSPKYLFRKEGQNVTLSCEQNLNHDAMYWYRQDPGQGLRLIYYSQIVNDFQKGDIAEGYSVSREKKESFPLTVTSAQKNPTAFYLCASSLRLAGLNEQFFGPGTRLTVL.

The CDR3 DNA reads TGTGCCAGCAGTCTACAGCTCTCGGGCTACACCTTC. This sequence encodes CASSLQLSGYTF. The gene calls are TRBV28 and TRBJ1-2; D gene ambiguous. Trimming cost V 5 bases and J 8 bases, with 12 bases left between them. Looked up from germline, CDR1 is MDHEN and CDR2 is SYDVKM. The length of the CDR3 is 12 residues.

V usage is TRBV19 and J usage is TRBJ1-5; 11 bases align to TRBD1. Per germline, CDR1 LNHDA and CDR2 SQIVND (reference sequence). The V segment lost 5 bases and the J segment 2 bases; nucleotides outside the gene matches: 8. The CDR3 has 17 amino acids. The CDR3 DNA reads as TGTGCCAGTAGTCCCCGGGACAGGGGGGCAGGCAATCAGCCCCAGCATTTT. Protein: CASSPRDRGAGNQPQHF.

The J gene is TRBJ2-6, the V gene TRBV7-2; 8 bases are a match to TRBD2. The V gene's germline CDR1 is SGHTA and CDR2 FQGNSA. The CDR3 covers 19 residues. V was pared by 5 bases and J by 2 bases, with 14 bases of the junction left unmatched. Here the CDR3 DNA reads TGTGCCAGCAGCCCCCTACCGTACTCGGGGGGGCCTGGGGCCAACGTCCTGACTTTC. Translation gives CASSPLPYSGGPGANVLTF.

This sequence joins TRBV30 and TRBJ1-2, with TRBD1 matching over 7 bases. Germline-derived CDR1 and CDR2 are GTSNPN and SVGIG (reference sequence). The trim removed 3 bases at V and 4 bases at J, leaving 2 bases unmatched. The CDR3 totals 12 residues. CDR3 region: CAWRDRLYGYTF. The CDR3 DNA sequence: TGTGCCTGGAGGGACAGGCTCTATGGCTACACCTTC.

The chain couples TRBV27 to TRBJ2-2, with 8 bases fitting TRBD1. Germline CDR1 MNHEY, CDR2 SMNVEV (reference sequence). The CDR3 is 15 residues long. V trimming: 5 bases; J trimming: 3 bases; junction bases outside the gene matches: 5. This chain's CDR3 is CASSPGTGDTGELFF. CDR3 DNA sequence: TGTGCCAGCAGTCCCGGGACAGGAGACACCGGGGAGCTGTTTTTT.